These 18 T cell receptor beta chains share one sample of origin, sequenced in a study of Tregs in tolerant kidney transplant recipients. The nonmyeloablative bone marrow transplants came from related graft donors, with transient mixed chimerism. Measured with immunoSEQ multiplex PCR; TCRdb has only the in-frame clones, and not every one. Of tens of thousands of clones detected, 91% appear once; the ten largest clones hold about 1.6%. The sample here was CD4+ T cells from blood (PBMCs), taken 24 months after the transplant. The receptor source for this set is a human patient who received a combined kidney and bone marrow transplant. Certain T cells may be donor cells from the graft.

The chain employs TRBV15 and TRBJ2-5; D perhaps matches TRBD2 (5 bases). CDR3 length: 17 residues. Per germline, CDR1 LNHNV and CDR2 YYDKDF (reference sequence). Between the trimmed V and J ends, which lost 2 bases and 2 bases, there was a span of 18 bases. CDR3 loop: CATSRMISGRGQETQYF. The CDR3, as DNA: TGTGCCACCAGCAGAATGATTTCGGGGAGAGGGCAAGAGACCCAGTACTTC. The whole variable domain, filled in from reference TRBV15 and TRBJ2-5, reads DAMVIQNPRYQVTQFGKPVTLSCSQTLNHNVMYWYQQKSSQAPKLLFHYYDKDFNNEADTPDNFQSRRPNTSFCFLDIRSPGLGDTAMYLCATSRMISGRGQETQYFGPGTRLLVL.

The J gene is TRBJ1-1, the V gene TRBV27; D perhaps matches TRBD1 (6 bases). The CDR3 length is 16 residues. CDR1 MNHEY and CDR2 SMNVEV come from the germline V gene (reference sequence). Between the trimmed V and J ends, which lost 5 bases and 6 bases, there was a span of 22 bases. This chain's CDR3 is CASSPTRGGAGAEAFF. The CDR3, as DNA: TGTGCCAGCAGTCCTACCCGGGGGGGGGCTGGGGCTGAAGCTTTCTTT.

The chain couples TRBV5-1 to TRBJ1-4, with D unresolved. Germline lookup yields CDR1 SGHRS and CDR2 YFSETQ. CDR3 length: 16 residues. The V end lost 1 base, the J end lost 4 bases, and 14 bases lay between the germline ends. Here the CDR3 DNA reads TGCGCCAGCAGCTTGCATTCTTTGGGGAGTAATGAAAAACTGTTTTTT. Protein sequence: CASSLHSLGSNEKLFF.

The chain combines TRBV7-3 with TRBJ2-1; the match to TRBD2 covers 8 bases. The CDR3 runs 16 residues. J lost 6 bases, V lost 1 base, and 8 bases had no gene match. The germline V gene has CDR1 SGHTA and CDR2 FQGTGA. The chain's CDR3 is CASSLMGGRMGNEQFF. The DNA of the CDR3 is TGTGCCAGCAGCTTAATGGGCGGGAGGATGGGCAATGAGCAGTTCTTC. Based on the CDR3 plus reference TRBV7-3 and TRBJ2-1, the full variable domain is GAGVSQTPSNKVTEKGKYVELRCDPISGHTALYWYRQSLGQGPEFLIYFQGTGAADDSGLPNDRFFAVRPEGSVSTLKIQRTERGDSAVYLCASSLMGGRMGNEQFFGPGTRLTVL.

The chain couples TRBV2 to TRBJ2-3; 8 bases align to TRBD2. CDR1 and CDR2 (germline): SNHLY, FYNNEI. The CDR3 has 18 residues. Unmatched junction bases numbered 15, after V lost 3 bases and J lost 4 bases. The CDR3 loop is CASSDQSGRGIGADTQYF. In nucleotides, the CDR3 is TGTGCCAGCAGTGATCAGAGCGGGAGAGGTATTGGGGCAGATACGCAGTATTTT. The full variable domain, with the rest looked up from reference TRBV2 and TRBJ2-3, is EPEVTQTPSHQVTQMGQEVILRCVPISNHLYFYWYRQILGQKVEFLVSFYNNEISEKSEIFDDQFSVERPDGSNFTLKIRSTKLEDSAMYFCASSDQSGRGIGADTQYFGPGTRLTVL.

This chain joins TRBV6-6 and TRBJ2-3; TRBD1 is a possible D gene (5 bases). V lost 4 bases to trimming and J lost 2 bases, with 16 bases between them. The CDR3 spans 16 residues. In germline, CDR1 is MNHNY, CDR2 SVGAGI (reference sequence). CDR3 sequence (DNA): TGTGCCAGCAGTTTCCAGTTAGGTGGGGCCACAGATACGCAGTATTTT. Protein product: CASSFQLGGATDTQYF.

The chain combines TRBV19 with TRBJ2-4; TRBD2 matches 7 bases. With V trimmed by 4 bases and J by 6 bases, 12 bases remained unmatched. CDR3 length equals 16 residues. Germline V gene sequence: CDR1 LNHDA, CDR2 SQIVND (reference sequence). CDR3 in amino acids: CASSNAREAQGNIQYF. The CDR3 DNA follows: TGTGCCAGTAGTAATGCCCGGGAGGCCCAGGGAAACATTCAGTACTTC.

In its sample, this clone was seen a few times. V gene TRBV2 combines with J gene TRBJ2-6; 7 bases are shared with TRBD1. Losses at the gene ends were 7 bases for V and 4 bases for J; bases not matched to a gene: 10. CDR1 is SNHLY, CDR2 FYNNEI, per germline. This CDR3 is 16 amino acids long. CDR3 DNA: TGTGCCAGCACCCAGACAGGGCCCTCGGGGGCCAACGTCCTGACTTTC. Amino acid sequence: CASTQTGPSGANVLTF.

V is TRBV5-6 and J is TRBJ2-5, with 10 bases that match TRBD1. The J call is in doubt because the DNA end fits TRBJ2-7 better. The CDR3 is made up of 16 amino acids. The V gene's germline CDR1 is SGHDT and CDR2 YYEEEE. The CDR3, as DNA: TGTGCCAGCAGCGTTGGGGGGGACAGGGGTTACTACGAGCAGTACTTC. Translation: CASSVGGDRGYYEQYF.

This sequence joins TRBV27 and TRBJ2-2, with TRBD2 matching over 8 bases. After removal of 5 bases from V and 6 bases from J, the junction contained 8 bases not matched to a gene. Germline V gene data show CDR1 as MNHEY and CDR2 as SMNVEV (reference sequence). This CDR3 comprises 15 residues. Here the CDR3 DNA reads TGTGCCAGCAGTCTGGGGACTAGTAGGTCCGGGGAGCTGTTTTTT. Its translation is CASSLGTSRSGELFF.

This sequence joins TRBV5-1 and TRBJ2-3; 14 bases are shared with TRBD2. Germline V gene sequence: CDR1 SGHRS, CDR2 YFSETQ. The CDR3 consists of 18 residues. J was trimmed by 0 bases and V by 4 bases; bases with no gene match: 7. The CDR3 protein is CASSPGLAGGSSTDTQYF. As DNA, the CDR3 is TGCGCCAGCAGCCCCGGACTAGCGGGGGGCTCTAGCACAGATACGCAGTATTTT. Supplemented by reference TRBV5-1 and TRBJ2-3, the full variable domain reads KAGVTQTPRYLIKTRGQQVTLSCSPISGHRSVSWYQQTPGQGLQFLFEYFSETQRNKGNFPGRFSGRQFSNSRSEMNVSTLELGDSALYLCASSPGLAGGSSTDTQYFGPGTRLTVL.

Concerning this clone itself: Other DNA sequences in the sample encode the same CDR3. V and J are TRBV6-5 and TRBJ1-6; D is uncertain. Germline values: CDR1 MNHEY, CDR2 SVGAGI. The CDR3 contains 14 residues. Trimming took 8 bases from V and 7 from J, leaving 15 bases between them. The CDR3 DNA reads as TGTGCCAGCGGGTCGGCACAGCTCAATTCACCCCTCCACTTT. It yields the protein CASGSAQLNSPLHF.

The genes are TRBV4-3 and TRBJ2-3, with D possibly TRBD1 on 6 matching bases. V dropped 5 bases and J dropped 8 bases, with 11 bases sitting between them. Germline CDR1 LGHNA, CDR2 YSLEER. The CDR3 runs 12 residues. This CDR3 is CASSYLGGTQYF. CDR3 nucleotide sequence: TGCGCCAGCAGCTACCTAGGGGGTACGCAGTATTTT.

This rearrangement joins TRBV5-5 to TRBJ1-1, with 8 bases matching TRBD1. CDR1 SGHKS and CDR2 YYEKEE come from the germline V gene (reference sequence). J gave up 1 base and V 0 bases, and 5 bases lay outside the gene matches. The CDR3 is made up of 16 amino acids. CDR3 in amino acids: CASSLGTGLWNTEAFF. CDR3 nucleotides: TGTGCCAGCAGCTTGGGGACAGGGTTGTGGAACACTGAAGCTTTCTTT. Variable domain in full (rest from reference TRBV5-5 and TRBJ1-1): DAGVTQSPTHLIKTRGQQVTLRCSPISGHKSVSWYQQVLGQGPQFIFQYYEKEERGRGNFPDRFSARQFPNYSSELNVNALLLGDSALYLCASSLGTGLWNTEAFFGQGTRLTVV.

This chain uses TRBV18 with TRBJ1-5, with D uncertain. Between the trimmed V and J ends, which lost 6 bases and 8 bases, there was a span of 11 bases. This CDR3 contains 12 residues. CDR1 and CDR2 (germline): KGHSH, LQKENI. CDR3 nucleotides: TGTGCCAGCTCGGCGGGTGTGGAGCCCCAGCATTTT. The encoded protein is CASSAGVEPQHF.

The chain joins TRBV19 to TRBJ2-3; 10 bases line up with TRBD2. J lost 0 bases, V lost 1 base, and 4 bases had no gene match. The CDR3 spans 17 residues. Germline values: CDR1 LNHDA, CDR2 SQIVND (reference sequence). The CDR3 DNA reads TGTGCCAGTAGTATAGGTCTGACTAGCGGGAGCACAGATACGCAGTATTTT. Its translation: CASSIGLTSGSTDTQYF. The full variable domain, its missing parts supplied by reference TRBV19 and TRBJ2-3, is DGGITQSPKYLFRKEGQNVTLSCEQNLNHDAMYWYRQDPGQGLRLIYYSQIVNDFQKGDIAEGYSVSREKKESFPLTVTSAQKNPTAFYLCASSIGLTSGSTDTQYFGPGTRLTVL.

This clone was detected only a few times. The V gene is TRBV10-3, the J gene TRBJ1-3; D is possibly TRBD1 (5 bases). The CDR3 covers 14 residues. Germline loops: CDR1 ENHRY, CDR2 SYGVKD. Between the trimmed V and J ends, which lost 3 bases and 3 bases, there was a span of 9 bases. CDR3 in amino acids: CAISDRQGGNTIYF. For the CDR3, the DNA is TGTGCCATCAGTGATCGTCAGGGTGGAAACACCATATATTTT.

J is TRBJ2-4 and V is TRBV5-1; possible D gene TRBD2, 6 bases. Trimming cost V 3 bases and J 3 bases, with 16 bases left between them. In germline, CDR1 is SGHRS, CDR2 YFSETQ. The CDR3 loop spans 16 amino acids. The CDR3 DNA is TGCGCCAGCAGCTCTGGCTGGGGGGATGACAAAAACATTCAGTACTTC. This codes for CASSSGWGDDKNIQYF.